These 14 T cell receptor beta chains share one sample of origin, sequenced in a study of CD8 T cells in ankylosing spondylitis. TCRdb fed the 5' RACE reads into MiXCR, producing one record per CDR3 protein. The profile shows 150,000 or so distinct CDR3 sequences, about 32% of them singletons. Sequenced sample: synovial fluid, either unsorted or a sorted T cell fraction (not recorded which). The receptors were sampled from a male donor with ankylosing spondylitis.

This clonotype showed up just a few times. V usage is TRBV12-3 or TRBV12-4 and J usage is TRBJ2-3, with 8 bases lining up with TRBD2. J lost 2 bases, V lost 3 bases, and 16 bases had no gene match. This CDR3 contains 19 residues. The CDR3 spells CASSFQEGRAGGNTDTQYF. The CDR3 nucleotides are TGTGCCAGCAGTTTCCAAGAAGGTCGGGCGGGGGGTAACACAGATACGCAGTATTTT.

This clonotype appeared many times. This chain connects TRBV7-9 to TRBJ2-4; D remains unclear. Germline assignment: CDR1 SEHNR and CDR2 FQNEAQ (reference sequence). The CDR3 totals 15 residues. Trimming took 1 base from V and 0 from J, leaving 7 bases between them. The CDR3 sequence is CASSLGGLAKNIQYF. The CDR3 bases are TGTGCCAGCAGCTTAGGTGGCCTAGCCAAAAACATTCAGTACTTC.

This clonotype was counted only a few times. The chain employs TRBV27 and TRBJ2-2; D gene unclear. The germline CDR1 and CDR2 sequences are MNHEY and SMNVEV (reference sequence). The CDR3 runs 15 residues. V lost 2 bases and J 3 bases, leaving 10 bases between the germline ends. CDR3 nucleotide sequence: TGTGCCAGCAGTTTAGTCTACAGTCACACCGGGGAGCTGTTTTTT. Translating it yields CASSLVYSHTGELFF.

The chain recombines TRBV12-3 or TRBV12-4 with TRBJ1-2; possibly TRBD1 for D (5 bases). Trimming took off 8 bases at V and 3 bases at J, with 22 bases between the two ends. The CDR3 covers 16 residues. CDR3 sequence reads: CASRSSLRQGDYGYTF. CDR3 sequence (DNA): TGTGCCAGCCGATCCTCACTCCGGCAGGGAGACTATGGCTACACCTTC.

This clonotype was seen many times. This chain links TRBV7-2 with TRBJ2-7; 8 bases fit TRBD1. Germline V gene lookup returns CDR1 SGHTA and CDR2 FQGNSA. The junction had 6 bases not matched to a gene; V was cut back by 6 bases and J by 2 bases. This CDR3 is built from 14 residues. CDR3 nucleotide sequence: TGTGCCAGCAGTATGACAGGGGCGCCCTACGAGCAGTACTTC. Translation gives CASSMTGAPYEQYF.

The chain carries TRBV14 and TRBJ2-3; D is perhaps TRBD2 (6 bases). V was cut by 7 bases and J by 3 bases, with 14 bases left in between. Germline CDR1 reads SGHDN; CDR2 reads FVKESK. This CDR3 contains 14 residues. The CDR3 loop reads CASTSGLSTDTQYF. The CDR3 DNA reads TGTGCCAGCACAAGCGGGCTCTCGACAGATACGCAGTATTTT.

CDR3 sequence: CASSEGTSGSWREYF. CDR3 in DNA: TGTGCCAGCAGCGAAGGGACTAGCGGGAGCTGGAGGGAGTACTTC. The chain has TRBV5-5 and TRBJ2-7, with TRBD2 identical over 14 bases. V lost 4 bases, J lost 11 bases, and 11 bases stayed unmatched. The CDR3 is 15 amino acids. Germline CDR1 SGHKS, CDR2 YYEKEE (reference sequence).

This clonotype was detected only a few times. V gene TRBV6-1 combines with J gene TRBJ1-1; 8 nucleotides align to TRBD1. Germline CDR1 MNHNS, CDR2 SASEGT. V was pared by 6 bases and J by 5 bases, with 8 bases of the junction left unmatched. The CDR3 is 14 amino acids. CDR3 residues: CASRLDRGKTEAFF. CDR3 coding DNA: TGTGCCAGCAGGCTTGACAGGGGAAAAACTGAAGCTTTCTTT.

This clonotype was recorded at least ten times. V usage is TRBV5-5 and J usage is TRBJ2-1; D is unresolved. Germline CDR1 is SGHKS and CDR2 is YYEKEE (reference sequence). This CDR3 is built from 15 residues. V lost 0 bases and J 6 bases, leaving 13 bases between the germline ends. The CDR3 DNA sequence: TGTGCCAGCAGCTTGGAAGGGCTAGGCGGCAATGAGCAGTTCTTC. This encodes CASSLEGLGGNEQFF.

The rearrangement joins TRBV5-1 to TRBJ2-1; perhaps D is TRBD1 or TRBD2 (5 bases each). The length of the CDR3 is 17 residues. Germline CDR1 SGHRS, CDR2 YFSETQ. Trimming stripped 4 bases from V and 4 bases from J, with 21 bases between. CDR3 sequence: CASSPPPGTNYYNEQFF. For the CDR3, the DNA is TGCGCCAGCAGCCCTCCCCCCGGGACCAATTATTACAATGAGCAGTTCTTC. The full variable domain, its missing parts supplied by reference TRBV5-1 and TRBJ2-1, is KAGVTQTPRYLIKTRGQQVTLSCSPISGHRSVSWYQQTPGQGLQFLFEYFSETQRNKGNFPGRFSGRQFSNSRSEMNVSTLELGDSALYLCASSPPPGTNYYNEQFFGPGTRLTVL.

This chain connects TRBV29-1 to TRBJ2-7, with D perhaps TRBD1 or TRBD2 (5 bases each). CDR3 length: 11 residues. CDR1 and CDR2 from the germline V gene are SQVTM and ANQGSEA. V was shortened by 0 bases and J by 12 bases, with 12 bases between the two germline ends. This CDR3 reads CSVEEGGAGYF. Written as DNA, the CDR3 is TGCAGCGTTGAAGAAGGTGGGGCGGGGTACTTC.

The rearrangement joins TRBV7-3 to TRBJ2-2, with D perhaps being TRBD1 or TRBD2 (7 bases each). Germline V gives CDR1 SGHTA, CDR2 FQGTGA. This CDR3 region has 18 residues. The germline V and J ends were trimmed by 4 bases and 5 bases, with 23 bases remaining between them. The CDR3 here is CASSSKGAPTGGTGELFF. CDR3 sequence (DNA): TGTGCCAGCAGCTCAAAGGGGGCGCCTACGGGAGGTACCGGGGAGCTGTTTTTT.

J is TRBJ1-1 and V is TRBV2; D not certain. The CDR3 runs 14 residues. V lost 7 bases, J lost 0 bases, and 12 bases lay in between. Germline CDR1 reads SNHLY; CDR2 reads FYNNEI. The DNA of the CDR3 is TGTGCCAGCAAAGAACAGCATATGAACACTGAAGCTTTCTTT. Residues: CASKEQHMNTEAFF.

The V gene is TRBV7-2, the J gene TRBJ2-1; 10 positions match TRBD1. After removal of 2 bases from V and 6 bases from J, the junction contained 4 bases not matched to a gene. CDR3 length equals 15 residues. Germline assignment: CDR1 SGHTA and CDR2 FQGNSA. This chain's CDR3 is CASSLLGQGSNEQFF. For the CDR3, the DNA is TGTGCCAGCAGCTTATTGGGACAGGGGTCCAATGAGCAGTTCTTC.